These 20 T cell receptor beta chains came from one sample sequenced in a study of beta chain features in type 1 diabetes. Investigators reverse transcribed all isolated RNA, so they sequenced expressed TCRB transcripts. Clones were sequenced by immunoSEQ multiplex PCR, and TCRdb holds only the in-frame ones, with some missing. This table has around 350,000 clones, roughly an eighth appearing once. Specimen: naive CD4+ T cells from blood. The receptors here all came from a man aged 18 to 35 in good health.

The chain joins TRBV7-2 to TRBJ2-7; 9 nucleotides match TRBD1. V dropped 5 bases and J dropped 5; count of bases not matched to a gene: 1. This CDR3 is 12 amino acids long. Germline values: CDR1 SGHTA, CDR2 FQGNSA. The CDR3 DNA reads TGTGCCAGCAGCCGGGACAGGGACGAGCAGTACTTC. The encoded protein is CASSRDRDEQYF.

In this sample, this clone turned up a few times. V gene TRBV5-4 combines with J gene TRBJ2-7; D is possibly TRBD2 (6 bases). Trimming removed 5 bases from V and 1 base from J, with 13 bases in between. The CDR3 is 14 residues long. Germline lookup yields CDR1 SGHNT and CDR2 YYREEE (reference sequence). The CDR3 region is CASSRLGRSYEQYF. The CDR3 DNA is TGTGCCAGCAGTCGACTAGGTCGATCCTACGAGCAGTACTTC.

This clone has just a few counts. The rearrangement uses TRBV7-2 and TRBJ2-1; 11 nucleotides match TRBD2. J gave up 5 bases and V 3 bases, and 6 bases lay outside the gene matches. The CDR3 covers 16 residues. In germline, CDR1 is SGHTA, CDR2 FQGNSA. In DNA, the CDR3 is TGTGCCAGCAGCTTCGCCGGGACTAGCGGAAACAATGAGCAGTTCTTC. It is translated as CASSFAGTSGNNEQFF.

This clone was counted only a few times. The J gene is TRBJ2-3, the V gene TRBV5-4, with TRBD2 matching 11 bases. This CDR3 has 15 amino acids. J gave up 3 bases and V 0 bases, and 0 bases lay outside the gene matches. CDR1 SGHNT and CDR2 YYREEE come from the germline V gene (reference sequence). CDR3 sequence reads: CASSLGLAGTDTQYF. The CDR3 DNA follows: TGTGCCAGCAGCTTGGGACTAGCGGGGACAGATACGCAGTATTTT.

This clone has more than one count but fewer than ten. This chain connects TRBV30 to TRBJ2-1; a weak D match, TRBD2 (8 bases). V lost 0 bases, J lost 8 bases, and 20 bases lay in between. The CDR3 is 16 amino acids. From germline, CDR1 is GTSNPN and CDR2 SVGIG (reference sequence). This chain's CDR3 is CAWSVRGGTVVYEQFF. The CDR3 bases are TGTGCCTGGAGTGTCCGCGGGGGGACAGTAGTTTATGAGCAGTTCTTC.

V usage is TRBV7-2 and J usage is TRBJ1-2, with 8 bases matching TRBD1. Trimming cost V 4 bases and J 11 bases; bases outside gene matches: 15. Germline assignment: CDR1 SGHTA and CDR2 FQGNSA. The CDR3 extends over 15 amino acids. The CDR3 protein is CASSSYLGTGMWYTF. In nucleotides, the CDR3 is TGTGCCAGCAGCTCGTACCTCGGGACAGGAATGTGGTACACCTTC.

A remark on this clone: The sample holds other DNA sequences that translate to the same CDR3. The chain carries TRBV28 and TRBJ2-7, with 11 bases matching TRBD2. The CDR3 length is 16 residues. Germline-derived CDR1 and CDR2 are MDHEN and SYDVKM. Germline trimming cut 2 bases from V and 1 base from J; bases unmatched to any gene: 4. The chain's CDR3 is CASSLAGTSGSYEQYF. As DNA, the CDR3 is TGTGCCAGCAGTTTAGCCGGGACTAGCGGTTCCTACGAGCAGTACTTC.

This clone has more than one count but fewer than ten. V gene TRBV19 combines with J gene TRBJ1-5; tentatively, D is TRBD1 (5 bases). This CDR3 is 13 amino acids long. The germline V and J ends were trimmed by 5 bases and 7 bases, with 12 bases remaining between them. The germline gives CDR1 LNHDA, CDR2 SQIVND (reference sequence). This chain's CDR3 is CASSPGVGQPQHF. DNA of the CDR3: TGTGCCAGTAGTCCGGGGGTAGGGCAGCCCCAGCATTTT.

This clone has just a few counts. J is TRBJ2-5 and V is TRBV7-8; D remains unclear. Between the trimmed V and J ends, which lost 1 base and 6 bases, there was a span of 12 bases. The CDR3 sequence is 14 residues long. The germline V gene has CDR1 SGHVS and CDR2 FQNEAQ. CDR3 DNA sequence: TGTGCCAGCAGCTTAGTTGAGGTCCCCAAGACCCAGTACTTC. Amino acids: CASSLVEVPKTQYF.

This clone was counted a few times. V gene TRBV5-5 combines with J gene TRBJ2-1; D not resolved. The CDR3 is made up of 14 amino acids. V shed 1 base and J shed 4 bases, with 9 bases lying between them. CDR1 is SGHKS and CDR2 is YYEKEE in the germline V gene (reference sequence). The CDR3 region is CASSLSLPYNEQFF. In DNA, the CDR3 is TGTGCCAGCAGCTTGAGCCTACCTTACAATGAGCAGTTCTTC.

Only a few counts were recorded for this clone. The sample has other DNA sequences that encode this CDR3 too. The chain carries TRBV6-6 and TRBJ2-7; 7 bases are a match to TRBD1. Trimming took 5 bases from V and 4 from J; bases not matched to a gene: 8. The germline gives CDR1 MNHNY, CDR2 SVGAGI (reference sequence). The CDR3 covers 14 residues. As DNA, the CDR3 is TGTGCCAGCAGTCCCCGGACAGGTTCTTACGAGCAGTACTTC. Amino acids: CASSPRTGSYEQYF.

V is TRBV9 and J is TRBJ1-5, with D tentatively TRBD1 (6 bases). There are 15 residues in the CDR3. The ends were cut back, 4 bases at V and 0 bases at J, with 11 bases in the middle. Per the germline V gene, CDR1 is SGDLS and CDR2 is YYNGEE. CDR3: CASSTGQNSNQPQHF. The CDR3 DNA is TGTGCCAGCAGCACAGGACAGAATAGCAATCAGCCCCAGCATTTT.

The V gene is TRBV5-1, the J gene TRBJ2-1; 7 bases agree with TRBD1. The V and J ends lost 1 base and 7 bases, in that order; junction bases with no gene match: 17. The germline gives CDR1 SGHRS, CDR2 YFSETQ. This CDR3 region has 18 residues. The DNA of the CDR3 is TGCGCCAGCAGCTTGTTGGGAATAGGACAGGTCACCTTTAATGAGCAGTTCTTC. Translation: CASSLLGIGQVTFNEQFF.

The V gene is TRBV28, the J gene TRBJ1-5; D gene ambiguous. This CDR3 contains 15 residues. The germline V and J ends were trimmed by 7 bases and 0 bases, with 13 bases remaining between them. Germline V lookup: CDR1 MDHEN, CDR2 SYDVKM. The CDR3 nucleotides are TGTGCCAGCACGGAGGGCGGGTATAGCAATCAGCCCCAGCATTTT. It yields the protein CASTEGGYSNQPQHF.

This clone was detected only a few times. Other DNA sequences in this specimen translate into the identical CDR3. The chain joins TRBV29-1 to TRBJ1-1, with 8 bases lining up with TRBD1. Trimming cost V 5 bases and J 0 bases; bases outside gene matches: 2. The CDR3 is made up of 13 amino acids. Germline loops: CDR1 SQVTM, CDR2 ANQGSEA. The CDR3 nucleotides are TGCAGCGTTCGGACAGGGTTGAACACTGAAGCTTTCTTT. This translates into CSVRTGLNTEAFF. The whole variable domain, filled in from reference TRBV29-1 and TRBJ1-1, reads SAVISQKPSRDICQRGTSLTIQCQVDSQVTMMFWYRQQPGQSLTLIATANQGSEATYESGFVIDKFPISRPNLTFSTLTVSNMSPEDSSIYLCSVRTGLNTEAFFGQGTRLTVV.

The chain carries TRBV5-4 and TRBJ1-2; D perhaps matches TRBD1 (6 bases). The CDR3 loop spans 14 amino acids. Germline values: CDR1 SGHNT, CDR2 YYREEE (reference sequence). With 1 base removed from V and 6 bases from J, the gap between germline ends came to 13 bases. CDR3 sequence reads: CASSLSGGKNGYTF. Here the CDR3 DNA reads TGTGCCAGCAGCTTGAGCGGGGGCAAGAATGGCTACACCTTC.

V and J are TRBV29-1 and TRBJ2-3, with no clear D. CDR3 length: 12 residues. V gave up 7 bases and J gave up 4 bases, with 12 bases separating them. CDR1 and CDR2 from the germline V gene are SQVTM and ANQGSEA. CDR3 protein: CSALVIADTQYF. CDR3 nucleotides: TGCAGCGCCCTAGTAATTGCAGATACGCAGTATTTT.

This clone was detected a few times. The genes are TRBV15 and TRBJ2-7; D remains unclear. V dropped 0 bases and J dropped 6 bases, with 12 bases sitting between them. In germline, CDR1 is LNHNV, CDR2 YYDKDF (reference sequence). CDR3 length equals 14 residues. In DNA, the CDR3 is TGTGCCACCAGCAGAGATCTGGCGGTCTTCGAGCAGTACTTC. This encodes CATSRDLAVFEQYF.

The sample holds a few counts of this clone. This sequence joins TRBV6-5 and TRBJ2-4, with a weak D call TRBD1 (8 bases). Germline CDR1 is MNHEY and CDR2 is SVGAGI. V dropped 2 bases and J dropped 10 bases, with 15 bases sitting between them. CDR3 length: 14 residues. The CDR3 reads CASSYGSQGGIQYF. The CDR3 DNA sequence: TGTGCCAGCAGTTACGGTTCACAGGGGGGGATTCAGTACTTC.

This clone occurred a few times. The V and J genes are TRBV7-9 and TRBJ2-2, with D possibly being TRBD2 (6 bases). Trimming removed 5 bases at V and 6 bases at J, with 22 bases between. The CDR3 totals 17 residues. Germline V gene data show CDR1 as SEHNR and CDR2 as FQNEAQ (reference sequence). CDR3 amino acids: CASSRSITIAAAGELFF. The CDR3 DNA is TGTGCCAGCAGCCGCTCCATAACGATAGCGGCCGCCGGGGAGCTGTTTTTT.